These T cell receptor beta chains were read from a single sample in a study of lymphopenia after photon versus proton radiotherapy. The repertoire was sequenced with immunoSEQ multiplex PCR; TCRdb's copy has only in-frame clones and lacks some. The table lists 35,000 to 40,000 clones, under 90% of them singletons, with 2.9% in the top ten. Sequencing was performed on peripheral blood, taken from a patient treated with photon-based radiotherapy. Receptors originate from a middle-aged man with gastric cancer. CDR3s include the opening cysteine and the closing phenylalanine or tryptophan. The D gene is left open where the match is weak. Clone size is given for some rows only: seen once, a few or many times, or a class if the clone is expanded.

TRBV2,TRBJ1-1,-,TRBD1,TGTGCCAGCAGGGTTAACAGGGGGCCCTGGGGCACTGAAGCTTTCTTT,CASRVNRGPWGTEAFF
TRBV6-5,TRBJ1-5,-,-,TGTGCCAGCAGTTCCCTGACAGCCCGCAATCAGCCCCAGCATTTT,CASSSLTARNQPQHF
TRBV6-5,TRBJ2-7,-,-,TGTGCCAGCAGTTACTCGAGTGTGGGACGCACCTACGAGCAGTACTTC,CASSYSSVGRTYEQYF
TRBV19,TRBJ1-1,-,-,TGTGCCAGTAGTATAACGGGGGCCGTCACTGAAGCTTTCTTT,CASSITGAVTEAFF
TRBV28,TRBJ2-3,-,-,TGTGCCAGCAGTTTATGGCGGGGTGCCACAGATACGCAGTATTTT,CASSLWRGATDTQYF
TRBV18,TRBJ1-5,-,TRBD1,TGTGCCAGCTCCCAGAATACAGGGGGCAAGAATCAGCCCCAGCATTTT,CASSQNTGGKNQPQHF
TRBV7-2,TRBJ2-5,-,-,TGTGCCAGCAGCTTAGGGGAGGTGGGGGAGACCCAGTACTTC,CASSLGEVGETQYF
TRBV28,TRBJ1-2,-,-,TGTGCCAGCAGTTTCTATGGGGGGCGCACTAGGTCCGGCTACACCTTC,CASSFYGGRTRSGYTF
TRBV2,TRBJ2-2,-,-,TGTGCCAGCAGTGCAGAAGGGTGGAGGGGGACCGGGGAGCTGTTTTTT,CASSAEGWRGTGELFF
TRBV20-1,TRBJ2-3,-,-,TGCAGTGCTGACAGCACAGATACGCAGTATTTT,CSADSTDTQYF
TRBV14,TRBJ2-3,-,TRBD2,TGTGCCAGCAGCCCCCGGGCTAGCGGGAGGGCGATCGGTAGCACAGATACGCAGTATTTT,CASSPRASGRAIGSTDTQYF
TRBV7-2,TRBJ2-7,-,TRBD1,TGTGCCAGCAGCTTAACAGGGGGGAGCGTCGAGCAGTACTTC,CASSLTGGSVEQYF
TRBV28,TRBJ2-1,-,TRBD2,TGTGCCAGCAGTTTATATGGGCTAGCGGAGCCTTACAATGAGCAGTTCTTC,CASSLYGLAEPYNEQFF
TRBV30,TRBJ2-3,-,-,TGTGCCTGGAGCCTAGGGACTAGCACAGATACGCAGTATTTT,CAWSLGTSTDTQYF
TRBV4-1,TRBJ2-2,-,TRBD2,TGCGCCAGCAGACAGGGACTAGCGGGACCCCGAACCACCGGGGAGCTGTTTTTT,CASRQGLAGPRTTGELFF
TRBV7-9,TRBJ2-1,-,-,TGTGCCAGCCTCCTTGTGGATGAGCAGTTCTTC,CASLLVDEQFF
TRBV7-2,TRBJ2-7,-,-,TGTGCCAGCAGCCGAGACAGGACCTACGAGCAGTACTTC,CASSRDRTYEQYF
TRBV4-3,TRBJ2-2,-,TRBD2,TGCGCCAGCAGCCCCGGGACTAGCGGGACGGGCGGGGAGCTGTTTTTT,CASSPGTSGTGGELFF
TRBV7-6,TRBJ2-2,-,-,TGTGCCAGCAGCTCGATGGCGGGGCCCAACACCGGGGAGCTGTTTTTT,CASSSMAGPNTGELFF
TRBV5-5,TRBJ2-7,-,-,TGTGCCAGCAGCTTAGATCCAGGGACCTATTACGAGCAGTACTTC,CASSLDPGTYYEQYF
TRBV19,TRBJ2-1,-,-,TGTGCCAGCAAAGCCGGGACAACGGTCGCCTACAATGAGCAGTTCTTC,CASKAGTTVAYNEQFF
TRBV29-1,TRBJ2-3,-,-,TGCAGCGTTAGGGCCTCTAGCACGGATACGCAGTATTTT,CSVRASSTDTQYF
TRBV28,TRBJ2-2,-,-,TGTGCCAGCAGAGACCGAAACACCGGGGAGCTGTTTTTT,CASRDRNTGELFF
TRBV10-2,TRBJ2-1,few,-,TGCGCCGTCCGAGGCGGGTACAATGAGCAGTTCTTC,CAVRGGYNEQFF
TRBV9,TRBJ2-2,-,TRBD2,TGTGCCAGCAGCGTAGGGACTAGCGGTAACACCGGGGAGCTGTTTTTT,CASSVGTSGNTGELFF
TRBV7-2,TRBJ2-5,-,TRBD1,TGTGCCAGCAGCTCGACAGGGGGCGGAGAGACCCAGTACTTC,CASSSTGGGETQYF
TRBV5-1,TRBJ2-1,-,-,TGCGCCAGCAGCTTGCGTTTGGGCCACAATGAGCAGTTCTTC,CASSLRLGHNEQFF
TRBV18,TRBJ1-2,-,-,TGTGCCAGCTCACCAGCCAGGGACGGCTATGGTTACACCTTC,CASSPARDGYGYTF
TRBV2,TRBJ2-5,-,-,TGTGCCATCTCATCGGCGTACCAAGAGACCCAGTACTTC,CAISSAYQETQYF
TRBV5-1,TRBJ1-1,-,-,TGCGCCAGCATCATGGCGGAGAACACTGAAGCTTTCTTT,CASIMAENTEAFF
TRBV25-1,TRBJ1-1,-,-,TGTGCCAGCAGTGATGGGGGGCATAGTGAAGCTTTCTTT,CASSDGGHSEAFF
TRBV13,TRBJ2-3,-,-,TGTGCCAGCAGCTTAGCTAGGGCAGATACGCAGTATTTT,CASSLARADTQYF
TRBV15,TRBJ2-1,-,TRBD2,TGTGCCACCAGCGGGACTAGCGGGAGAGGAGGCGGTTACAATGAGCAGTTCTTC,CATSGTSGRGGGYNEQFF
TRBV10-2,TRBJ2-1,-,TRBD1,TGCGCCAGCACCCAATATTACAGGGGGCCGGGGAATGAGCAGTTCTTC,CASTQYYRGPGNEQFF
TRBV12-5,TRBJ2-7,-,-,TGTGCTAGTGGTTTGGTATATAGTGGACAGTTTAGGGTAGACTACGAGCAGTACTTC,CASGLVYSGQFRVDYEQYF
TRBV28,TRBJ2-3,-,-,TGTGCCAGCAGTTTAAGCGGCGGGTGGGACACAGATACGCAGTATTTT,CASSLSGGWDTDTQYF
TRBV6-5,TRBJ2-5,-,-,TGTGCCAGCAGTTACTCTTCGGGAGAGGTGGAAGAGACCCAGTACTTC,CASSYSSGEVEETQYF